The clone carrying this T cell receptor (beta chain) has just a few counts. The data were taken from a study of cytomegalovirus exposure and HLA in healthy donors. PCR was performed using 60 Vbeta and 13 Jbeta primers. The assay was immunoSEQ multiplex PCR, and TCRdb's table has in-frame clones only and misses some. Among about 100,000 clones listed, about 77% were seen once. The CDR3 runs to 12 residues. In germline, CDR1 is MNHNY, CDR2 SVGAGI (reference sequence). The V gene lost 7 bases and the J gene lost 4 bases, with 9 bases spanning the gap. The TCR comes from a woman between 50 and 59 years old in good health and CMV-seropositive. The material sequenced was PBMCs. The chain has TRBV6-6 and TRBJ2-3, with TRBD2 as a possible D gene (5 bases). Here the CDR3 reads CASKSGSDTQYF. CDR3 coding DNA: TGTGCCAGCAAGTCGGGGTCAGATACGCAGTATTTT.